The sequence of this T cell receptor (beta chain) was determined in a study of prognosis after radiotherapy for stage I lung cancer (dated by TCRdb to the early 2020s). Regarding the study in general: Between April 2018 and 2019, 20 or so stage I NSCLC patients were enrolled in Nanjing, China. The study profiled peripheral blood TCR beta repertoires from stage I NSCLC patients before and after stereotactic body radiotherapy and related them to distant failure. Oligometastatic NSCLC after surgical resection of the primary tumor was present in 4 to 6 patients, while newly diagnosed primary stage I lung tumors were present in roughly 14. Ages in the cohort of approximately 13 men and a handful of women ranged from about 50 to 84 years, with a median of 74. A total of around 40 blood samples from roughly 20 patients were sequenced, with one sample obtained before and one obtained after SBRT for each patient. Using image-guided IMRT or VMAT, SBRT was delivered in 3 to 5 fractions at a biologically effective dose of at least 100 Gy. In every patient, SBRT was given without any concurrent therapy. Squamous cell carcinoma histology was identified in roughly 7 patients, and adenocarcinoma histology was identified in some 11 patients. Every patient was deemed medically inoperable, eleven to twelve because of comorbidities and more than five because they refused surgery. About 20% of the 19 patients developed distant metastases after SBRT, at a median of around seven months; the other 15 showed no significant progression.

Here is what the overall study found, with its caveats: A decrease in unique TCR clone counts was observed after SBRT (median 10,088 before versus approximately 6,900 after; Wilcoxon paired P=0.011). Post-SBRT Shannon entropy and its change from baseline were lower in patients who developed distant metastases; baseline Shannon entropy was not associated with metastases. Tumor specificity of expanded TCR clones was not determined. None of the reported P values were adjusted for multiple comparisons. The study was limited by its small cohort and short follow-up, and the findings require independent validation. TRBV and TRBJ usage frequencies reportedly varied with metastasis status, involving two V genes at baseline and several V and two J genes after SBRT.

Note on this clonotype: Its binding antigen is unknown. The sample holds no much larger clone one base away, and base qualities are not on file.

Based on the germline V gene, the CDR1 and CDR2 sequences are MNHNS and SASEGT. The CDR3 sequence holds 16 residues, the cysteine and phenylalanine included. CDR3 DNA only is kept here, 48 bases in frame from base 1. Germline trimming amounts to 3 bases on V and 12 bases on J, with 18 as the count of junction bases outside the gene matches. Two rounds of multiplex PCR were used to amplify the TCR beta CDR3 region from genomic DNA. The first PCR round used primers specific to each TRBV and TRBJ gene, and the primer sequences were filed in Chinese patent CN105087789A. Universal primers were used in the second round of PCR. The Roche High Pure PCR Template Preparation Kit was used to extract genomic DNA from frozen PBMCs. Paired-end sequencing with 151 bp reads was performed on the libraries using an Illumina HiSeq 3000. For the original study's pipeline: CutAdapt was used to discard raw reads that did not contain the multiplex PCR primer sequences. High-quality paired reads were merged into contigs with PEAR. By alignment to reference sequences, MiXCR assigned TRB V, D and J gene segments to each contig. CDR3 sequences were clustered by base quality and sequence similarity to remove sequencing errors. Diversity was measured as Shannon entropy normalized by the natural log of productive TCR sequence number. Clonality was defined as one minus Shannon entropy divided by the natural log of the number of unique clonotypes. The Youden index of ROC curves was used to select progression-free survival cut-offs for repertoire metrics, and analyses were performed in R 3.5.3. The public sequencing data were trimmed at Q25 with fastp and processed into clonotypes with MiXCR by TCRdb, which kept only in-frame beta chains. Each record represents a unique CDR3 protein, reported with the most common genes and DNA among its rows. For this entry, the V and J calls and clone size follow TCRdb and not the study's own pipeline. The sample profile shows under 50,000 distinct CDR3 sequences; about 24% of them were found once. The ten top clones hold under 30% of the sample.

No patient had a history of other malignancies or prior chemotherapy or radiotherapy, and all had node-negative disease on CT and PET/CT. At each of the two time points, 5.5 to 7.5 milliliters of peripheral venous blood were collected into EDTA tubes. PBMCs were isolated by Ficoll-Paque Plus density-gradient centrifugation. Right after collection, samples were kept at -80 degrees C until analysis. The material sequenced was PBMCs, taken before or after stereotactic body radiation therapy (not recorded which). The sequence joins TRBV6-1 to TRBJ2-3; 7 bases in the junction line up with TRBD2. The TCR was taken from a donor of 50 years or more with non-small cell lung cancer. The CDR3 amino acid sequence is: CASSDSSSGAAPPQYF. The DNA sequence is as follows: TGTGCCAGCAGTGACTCATCCAGCGGGGCGGCCCCGCCTCAGTATTTT.